The sequence of this TCR beta chain was determined in a study of cytomegalovirus exposure and HLA in healthy donors (dated by TCRdb to 2016 to 2017). Broadly, across the study: An earlier analysis of approximately 640 of the donors reported roughly 270 Gb of sequence data and approximately 110 million unique TCR beta sequences from about 200 million T cells. All discovery cohort repertoires had been generated using a single sequencing platform. Alongside the repertoire data, information on donor age, sex, ethnicity and CMV serostatus was compiled. The number of donors typed differed by locus, with about 629-640 for A, B, C, DRB1 and DQB1, around 500 for DQA1, about 610 for DPA1, and 472 for DPB1. A later genetic analysis used genome-wide SNP genotypes for about 60% of the roughly 670 donors, treating that subset as a discovery cohort. The aim of the study was to test whether cataloging public T cell receptors could identify signatures of past pathogen exposure. The study used immunosequencing to profile the T cell repertoires of several hundred subjects and linked those repertoires to cytomegalovirus serostatus. Around 320 gigabases of sequencing data and 78 million or so unique TCR sequences were included in an early release covering around 650 HLA-typed donors. To predict cytomegalovirus infection status, the study combined high-throughput TCR immunosequencing, statistical association of individual TCRs with disease status, and machine learning. An earlier analysis of 587 of the donors used high-throughput TCR beta sequencing to judge whether each TCR beta V gene segment behaved as functional or pseudogenic. Rather than using new phenotypic data, the later analysis identified candidate immune exposures from TCR beta sequences and from how often those sequences occurred across donors. HLA typing included class I and class II loci at four-digit resolution. Several DR-DQ haplotypes were treated as single units for association and clustering because of strong linkage in the cohort. Across about 370 genotyped donors of the cohort, an average of about 240,000 unique TCR beta nucleotide sequences per donor were sequenced, and roughly a sixth of those sequences were non-productive. To study patterns of TCR occurrence, a later analysis re-analyzed previously published TCR beta repertoires from around 670 donors and added high-resolution HLA genotyping. The genetic ancestry cluster associated with self-reported Caucasian donors included roughly four fifths of the roughly 380 genotyped donors. In addition to the first cohort of several hundred subjects, a separate validation cohort of about 120 different subjects was used. Overall results and qualifications from the work: A later genetic analysis associated a missense DCLRE1C variant with V-gene and J-gene trimming of TCR beta chains, and an independent cohort replicated the association. For the cohort, immune exposure information was limited to CMV serostatus. In an earlier analysis of some 550 of the donors, most TCR beta V segments were observed in productive rearrangements about 87% or about 30% of the time, broadly matching IMGT annotations. A few of the identified cytomegalovirus-associated TCR beta chains were confirmed in vitro to be specific for cytomegalovirus antigens. According to a later analysis, most CMV-associated TCR beta chains appeared to be HLA-restricted, and the HLA associations seemed to be driven largely by CMV exposure. A further reported finding was that TCR beta sequences accurately predicted the HLA-A and HLA-B alleles for most subjects in the first cohort. The study gave a list of some 150 TCR beta chains associated with cytomegalovirus. A later genetic analysis reported fewer N-insertions in productive TCRs among donors in an Asian-associated ancestry cluster than the roughly 640-donor mean. While some public TCRs were present in many individuals, most TCR sequences turned up only very rarely across donors. When HLA alleles, especially DR and DQ, strongly co-occurred, attributing TCR associations to individual alleles was difficult. In a later analysis, the rate of TCR association differed among HLA loci, with DRB1 alleles having the most associated TCRs and HLA-C alleles having the fewest. The classifier was reported to diagnose cytomegalovirus status with high specificity and sensitivity in both the original cohort and the validation cohort. The earlier analysis of 587 of the donors excluded fewer than 20 rarely observed V segments, including chromosome 9 orphons, because counts were too low. HLA typing was unavailable for some donors at each locus, so association tests used only the typed subset. In a later analysis, HLA-associated TCR beta chains were found to be more clonally expanded and to have lower generation probabilities than equally common non-associated chains. Several of the top co-occurrence clusters appeared to be linked to parvovirus B19, influenza, CMV and Epstein-Barr virus, according to a later analysis. According to the authors, the approach could potentially be generalized to other disease states and immunological phenotypes. Because the 87-base-pair reads could not distinguish some IMGT-functional V segments, including TRBV6-2 and TRBV6-3, those segments were excluded. In a later analysis, some 18,000 TCR beta sequences were associated with specific HLA alleles at a false discovery rate of 0.05. This cohort had only TCR beta chains sequenced, and the lack of alpha or paired-chain data limited which features could be detected. Correlated functional status among segregating V segments might reflect linkage disequilibrium, but an unknown experimental factor could not be ruled out. A cluster of highly shared sequence variants was judged likely to represent a technical artifact of the sequencing pipeline. The presence/absence analyses assumed that sequencing depth was roughly uniform across donors, and that assumption may not be true.

From V the trimming removes 2 bases and from J it removes 1 base, while the gene matches leave 3 bases of the junction unaccounted for. From its cysteine to its phenylalanine, the CDR3 spans 16 amino acids. Only the CDR3 DNA stays, 48 bases, in frame from base 1. The germline V gene gives CDR1 as LGHNA and CDR2 as YNFKEQ. For this clone: Its specific antigen is unknown. No quality values exist for individual bases; no much larger clone is one base distant.

Libraries were built with the immunoSEQ multiplex PCR assay. The multiplex PCR relied on a mix of 60 forward primers for TCR Vbeta segments and 13 reverse primers for TCR Jbeta segments. The CDR3 region of rearranged TCR beta genes was amplified from genomic DNA by a multiplex PCR assay. On the Illumina HiSeq System, the amplified TCR beta libraries were sequenced as 87-base-pair reads. The source study handled its data this way. Across the 670 or so repertoires, a later analysis counted 75 million to 90 million unique TCR beta chains, 9 million to 14 million of which were shared by at least two donors. To remove PCR and sequencing errors, raw reads were error-corrected and collapsed into unique sequences using a nearest-neighbor algorithm that merged closely related sequences. To assign V, D and J gene segments, CDR3 sequences were aligned to IMGT reference sequences. For a sequence to be retained, a match of at least six nucleotides was required to both a V gene segment and a J gene segment. Rearrangements were called productive when the CDR3 lacked stop codons and stayed in frame with V and J; all others were non-productive. CDR3 was defined according to IMGT convention as the region running from the second conserved V-encoded cysteine to the conserved J-encoded phenylalanine. The earlier analysis of about 610 of the donors excluded sequences that lacked an unambiguous match to a single V gene segment. An earlier analysis of around 600 of the donors classified V segments as functional when productive rearrangements were above 56.7% and as segregating when the standard deviation between donors was above 5%. A statistical classification framework was built to diagnose cytomegalovirus status from the catalog of TCR beta chain sequences. V and J gene assignment, in a later analysis, came from comparing TCR nucleotide sequences with IMGT/GENE-DB human TR gene sequences. In a later analysis, CDR3 sequences and most-parsimonious VDJ recombination scenarios were assigned using the TCRdist pipeline. In a later analysis, each TCR beta chain was defined by its CDR3 amino acid sequence together with its V-gene family, and reads without a unique V-gene family were excluded. As a way to deal with suspected cross-contamination and a sequencing artifact, a later analysis dropped hundreds of nucleotide sequences that were highly shared and had low generation probability. In a later analysis, a clonal expansion index was calculated for each public chain from normalized within-repertoire ranks of inferred template counts. In a later analysis, generation probabilities were computed using a VDJ recombination model fitted to out-of-frame rearrangements, and the results were checked against IGoR. Hypergeometric tests were used in a later analysis to score TCR-TCR, TCR-HLA and TCR-CMV co-occurrence, with a repertoire-size bias correction applied to the TCR pairs. To estimate false discovery rates, a later analysis permuted the HLA or CMV assignments 20 times. In a later analysis, co-occurring TCRs were grouped using DBSCAN, and TCRdist sequence similarity was added for clustering within HLA-allele-positive subsets. Repertoires with fewer than 30,000 or more than 120,000 public chains were left out of co-occurrence clustering, as were about 5 repertoires with anomalous nucleotide sharing. TCRdb carries this immuneACCESS record with in-frame sequences only. Its versions omit some clonotypes, under half of them owing to an unresolved V gene in the studies checked, with the rest unexplained. That table supplies the V and J calls and clone size; D and trimming were determined from the DNA. A total of 90,000 to 120,000 clones appear in this sample, roughly 78% of them only once. The top ten hold 3% to 4% of the sample.

In total, just over 650 healthy bone marrow donors made up the cohort. At the time of sampling, every cohort member was nominally healthy, though immune exposures that went unrecorded were likely present. The donor tested CMV seronegative and was one of the 352 seronegative cohort members. A peripheral blood sample was provided by each donor, and peripheral blood mononuclear cells were used for TCR beta sequencing. The Qiagen DNeasy Blood Extraction Kit was used to extract genomic DNA from the blood cell samples. The origin of this receptor is a woman between 40 and 55 years old in good health and CMV-seronegative. The sequenced sample consisted of PBMCs. The chain couples TRBV4-2 to TRBJ2-7; TRBD2 fits 12 bases in the junction. Read as DNA, the sequence is TGTGCCAGCAGCCAACTAGCGGGAGGGCCGTCCTACGAGCAGTACTTC. This yields the protein CASSQLAGGPSYEQYF.